In this sample, the clone carrying this T cell receptor beta chain turned up a few times. The antigen remains unidentified. Germline assignment: CDR1 SNHLY and CDR2 FYNNEI. The length of the CDR3 is 14 residues. The J segment lost 5 bases and the V segment lost 3 bases, leaving 5 bases of the junction unmatched. TCRdb passed the reads through MiXCR, listing each CDR3 protein once. The sample records roughly 180,000 distinct CDR3 sequences, about 18% being singletons. This sample is part of a study of T cell repertoires in cytomegalovirus infection. At the level of the study: Carrying CMV and the relevant HLA type showed in public TCR beta signatures.

Study outcomes and limitations: People with CMV and the relevant HLA were identified by cumulative public TCR beta family frequency. Dominating the ex vivo response were HLA-C-restricted CMV-specific TCR beta clonotypes.

This chain connects TRBV2 to TRBJ2-5, with 8 bases matching TRBD1. Sequenced material: CD8+ T cells from PBMCs. This sequence originates from a human donor in good health (CMV status not recorded). Some clones in this sample may be carry-over from other donors' samples. The CDR3 reads CASSDTRGRETQYF. The CDR3 DNA sequence: TGTGCCAGCAGTGATACCAGGGGGCGGGAGACCCAGTACTTC.